The clone carrying this T cell receptor (beta chain) was seen ten or more times. Its antigen remains unidentified. The V and J ends lost 0 bases and 8 bases respectively, with 7 bases between them. Germline V gene data show CDR1 as MNHNS and CDR2 as SASEGT. The CDR3 is 12 residues long. The data belong to a study of regulatory T cells in long-lasting Graves disease. Whole-study results and caveats: Persistent patients had more shared public clonotypes (roughly 2,700) than new patients (about 880). TCR diversity in persistent Graves' patients was below that of newly diagnosed ones.

To make TCR beta libraries, researchers used iRepertoire HTBI primers and Arm-PCR of CDR3 regions. TCRdb itself ran the multiplex PCR reads through MiXCR, one entry per CDR3 protein. The sample carries 350,000 to 500,000 distinct CDR3 sequences, 21% recorded once. The time point here: persistent/refractory GD, antithyroid drugs over 5 years with positive TRAb. RNA isolated from PBMCs was used to make the TCR library. V and J are TRBV6-1 and TRBJ1-2; no reliable D call. The sequence was obtained from a female donor with Graves disease. Sample: peripheral blood mononuclear cells (PBMCs), taken when the disease was refractory, from a patient treated with antithyroid drugs. The CDR3 sequence: CASSEARVGYTF. The CDR3 nucleotides read TGTGCCAGCAGTGAAGCGCGGGTGGGCTACACCTTC.